This T cell receptor (beta chain) derives from a study of CD8+ T cells in alopecia areata. Looking at the study overall: Tofacitinib therapy lasting 6 to 18 months was followed by 6 months off drug. Affected scalp percentage gauged treated patients' severity.

This clone has a single count. What it recognizes is unknown. Sample treatment: oral pan-JAK inhibitor, 5-10 mg twice daily. Patients with alopecia areata provided lesional scalp punch biopsies as well as peripheral blood. Study-wide findings and caveats: Under tofacitinib, fewer expanded CD8+ clones appeared among the top 100 scalp clones.

Reverse transcribed after extraction, RNA yielded cDNA as the sequencing template. Profiling relied on immunoSEQ multiplex PCR, and the TCRdb table lists in-frame clones only, not all of them. The data show 100,000 to 150,000 clones, approximately 59% seen once. The V gene lost 2 bases and the J gene lost 0 bases, with 10 bases spanning the gap. CDR1 and CDR2 (germline): SQVTM, ANQGSEA. The CDR3 is 15 amino acids. The genes are TRBV29-1 and TRBJ2-2, with D possibly TRBD1 on 5 matching bases. This clonotype was obtained from a human donor with alopecia areata. The material was CD8+ T cells sorted from blood, obtained at week 4, from a patient treated with tofacitinib. CDR3 coding DNA: TGCAGCGTTGAACTATGGGGCACGAACACCGGGGAGCTGTTTTTT. Translated: CSVELWGTNTGELFF.